The source of this T cell receptor (beta chain) is a study of T cells in tuberculosis. Background on the study: This South African cohort compared adolescents with or without latent tuberculosis against adults with active tuberculosis. Overall study findings and caveats: Smaller alpha distances in active tuberculosis partly reflected shorter CDR3-alpha lengths. Active tuberculosis alpha repertoires lay closer to GMM-specific TCRs than controls'.

Worth noting for this clone: Its antigen is unknown.

With 2 bases removed from V and 0 bases from J, the gap between germline ends came to 8 bases. Per the germline V gene, CDR1 is MNHNS and CDR2 is SASEGT. The CDR3 covers 15 residues. Sequencing used immunoSEQ multiplex PCR; TCRdb keeps in-frame clones, though not all of them. The sample contains about 35,000 clones, approximately 90% of which appear only once. At study entry, adolescents had tuberculin skin tests and IGRA screening. The sequence was collected from a donor aged 10-35 years with latent tuberculosis or without tuberculosis infection. Some clones in this sample may be carry-over from other donors' samples. The J gene is TRBJ1-3, the V gene TRBV6-1; TRBD1 might be the D (6 bases). The sequencing sample was made of PBMCs. The CDR3 protein is CASSEQGSSGNTIYF. The CDR3 bases are TGTGCCAGCAGTGAACAGGGGAGCTCTGGAAACACCATATATTTT.